Sequencing of this T cell receptor beta chain was carried out in a study of cytomegalovirus exposure and HLA in healthy donors. Study-wide findings and caveats: The authors later linked a missense DCLRE1C variant to TCR beta V- and J-gene trimming.

This CDR3 is 16 amino acids long. The junction had 12 bases not matched to a gene; V was cut back by 5 bases and J by 8 bases. CDR1 MNHNY and CDR2 SVGAGI come from the germline V gene (reference sequence). The PCR had 60 Vbeta and 13 Jbeta primers. Using immunoSEQ multiplex PCR, the repertoire was profiled, and TCRdb retains in-frame clones only, with some absent. The profile shows about 140,000 clones, under 85% of them singletons. Concerning this clone: What it binds is not known.

The sequence came from a man aged 18 to 29 in good health and CMV-seronegative. The sample comprised PBMCs. The rearrangement links TRBV6-6 to TRBJ2-1; 10 nucleotides match TRBD2. The CDR3 nucleotides read TGTGCCAGCAGTGCCCTCTCTAGCGGGGGTGGAGATGAGCAGTTCTTC. It yields the protein CASSALSSGGGDEQFF.